These 26 T cell receptor beta chains share one sample of origin, sequenced in a study of cytomegalovirus exposure and HLA in healthy donors. Generated by immunoSEQ multiplex PCR, the TCRdb table keeps only in-frame clones and is missing some. Among about 160,000 clones listed, roughly nine tenths were seen once. The sequenced sample consisted of PBMCs. The receptors originated from a young man in good health and CMV-seropositive.

V and J are TRBV28 and TRBJ2-7, with D tentatively TRBD2 (6 bases). Deletions cut 5 bases from V and 3 bases from J, with 26 bases between. The CDR3 totals 18 residues. Germline V gives CDR1 MDHEN, CDR2 SYDVKM. The CDR3 coding sequence is TGTGCCAGCAGTAGGCTAGTGATCCGGGACTCACGACACTACGAGCAGTACTTC. This codes for CASSRLVIRDSRHYEQYF. Supplemented by reference TRBV28 and TRBJ2-7, the full variable domain reads DVKVTQSSRYLVKRTGEKVFLECVQDMDHENMFWYRQDPGLGLRLIYFSYDVKMKEKGDIPEGYSVSREKKERFSLILESASTNQTSMYLCASSRLVIRDSRHYEQYFGPGTRLTVT.

The DNA for the CDR3 is TGTGCCAGCAGTTCCAATCGGCTCACAGGGCAGAGCACAGATACGCAGTATTTT. Encoded protein: CASSSNRLTGQSTDTQYF. V is TRBV28 and J is TRBJ2-3; weak D call: TRBD1 (6 bases). There are 18 residues in the CDR3. Germline values: CDR1 MDHEN, CDR2 SYDVKM. Between the trimmed V and J ends, which lost 4 bases and 0 bases, there was a span of 20 bases.

The rearrangement links TRBV2 to TRBJ2-2; 11 bases agree with TRBD2. V gave up 5 bases and J gave up 3 bases; unmatched junction bases: 5. Germline assignment: CDR1 SNHLY and CDR2 FYNNEI. The CDR3 has 16 residues. In DNA, the CDR3 is TGTGCCAGCAGTCTTCTAGCGGGAGGACACACCGGGGAGCTGTTTTTT. This codes for CASSLLAGGHTGELFF.

This chain links TRBV27 with TRBJ2-1, with 8 bases lining up with TRBD2. Trimming at V came to 4 bases and at J to 5 bases, leaving 1 base not matched to a gene. The CDR3 is 13 residues long. Germline V gene data show CDR1 as MNHEY and CDR2 as SMNVEV (reference sequence). The CDR3 nucleotides read TGTGCCAGCAGTTCACTAGCGGACAATGAGCAGTTCTTC. Translating gives CASSSLADNEQFF.

V and J are TRBV4-1 and TRBJ2-1, with 9 bases fitting TRBD2. V lost 3 bases and J lost 4; bases outside the gene matches: 7. The CDR3 is 16 amino acids. CDR1 is MGHRA, CDR2 YSYEKL, per germline. The chain's CDR3 is CASSHPTSGQYNEQFF. The CDR3 DNA is TGCGCCAGCAGCCACCCAACTAGCGGGCAGTACAATGAGCAGTTCTTC.

This clone was seen once. The chain uses TRBV7-9 and TRBJ2-2, with 8 bases fitting TRBD1. Germline loops: CDR1 SEHNR, CDR2 FQNEAQ (reference sequence). V was clipped by 1 base and J by 3 bases; unmatched bases: 4. CDR3 length equals 16 residues. CDR3 loop: CASSLVTGVDTGELFF. The CDR3 DNA sequence: TGTGCCAGCAGCTTAGTGACAGGGGTAGACACCGGGGAGCTGTTTTTT.

This sequence joins TRBV19 and TRBJ2-1; 11 bases fit TRBD2. V was clipped by 3 bases and J by 2 bases; unmatched bases: 9. CDR1 LNHDA and CDR2 SQIVND come from the germline V gene (reference sequence). The CDR3 contains 18 residues. CDR3 DNA: TGTGCCAGTAGTATTGGGTCTAGCGGGAGGTCTGCCTACAATGAGCAGTTCTTC. This encodes CASSIGSSGRSAYNEQFF.

This chain connects TRBV6-5 to TRBJ2-7; tentative D call: TRBD2 (5 bases). The CDR3 is made up of 14 amino acids. Germline loops: CDR1 MNHEY, CDR2 SVGAGI. Trimming pared 0 bases from V and 0 bases from J, leaving 6 bases between. Here the CDR3 DNA reads TGTGCCAGCAGTTACTCGACTAACTCCTACGAGCAGTACTTC. Protein sequence: CASSYSTNSYEQYF.

The chain carries TRBV11-2 and TRBJ2-2, with a tentative D call TRBD1 (6 bases). V lost 1 base, J lost 1 base, and 7 bases lay in between. This CDR3 has 15 amino acids. Germline V lookup: CDR1 SGHAT, CDR2 FQNNGV. CDR3 residues: CASSLVTGNTGELFF. Here the CDR3 DNA reads TGTGCCAGCAGCTTAGTGACAGGGAACACCGGGGAGCTGTTTTTT.

This chain connects TRBV5-1 to TRBJ2-1; unclear D gene. The germline V gene encodes CDR1 SGHRS and CDR2 YFSETQ. The CDR3 sequence is 15 residues long. V was trimmed by 5 bases and J by 0 bases, leaving 12 bases between them. CDR3 DNA sequence: TGCGCCAGCAGGAGAGGTTTGAGCTCCTACAATGAGCAGTTCTTC. This translates into CASRRGLSSYNEQFF.

The chain links TRBV30 to TRBJ1-4, with D perhaps matching TRBD1 (5 bases). The CDR3 covers 14 residues. Trimming took 2 bases from V and 4 from J, leaving 11 bases between them. Germline assignment: CDR1 GTSNPN and CDR2 SVGIG (reference sequence). The CDR3 region is CAWSLGALNEKLFF. The CDR3 nucleotides read TGTGCCTGGAGTCTAGGGGCACTTAATGAAAAACTGTTTTTT.

The rearrangement joins TRBV10-3 to TRBJ2-3, with a possible D match to TRBD1 (6 bases). CDR1 and CDR2 (germline): ENHRY, SYGVKD. This CDR3 comprises 17 residues. V lost 2 bases, J lost 2 bases, and 17 bases lay in between. CDR3 coding DNA: TGTGCCATCAGTGAGACTCAGGGGAGATACATCACAGATACGCAGTATTTT. Translating it yields CAISETQGRYITDTQYF.

This clone was picked up one time. This chain joins TRBV30 and TRBJ2-7, with unresolved D. The CDR3 has 11 amino acids. Germline assignment: CDR1 GTSNPN and CDR2 SVGIG (reference sequence). Trimming took off 2 bases at V and 4 bases at J, with 6 bases between the two ends. The CDR3 bases are TGTGCCTGGAGTCTTAATTACGAGCAGTACTTC. Translating gives CAWSLNYEQYF. Full variable domain (rest looked up from reference TRBV30 and TRBJ2-7): SQTIHQWPATLVQPVGSPLSLECTVEGTSNPNLYWYRQAAGRGLQLLFYSVGIGQISSEVPQNLSASRPQDRQFILSSKKLLLSDSGFYLCAWSLNYEQYFGPGTRLTVT.

V is TRBV28 and J is TRBJ2-3, with TRBD1 as a possible D gene (9 bases). The CDR3 has 14 amino acids. The V gene lost 8 bases and the J gene lost 13 bases, with 25 bases spanning the gap. Looked up from germline, CDR1 is MDHEN and CDR2 is SYDVKM. The CDR3 sequence is CASGSGGQGLIKYF. The CDR3 DNA reads TGTGCCAGCGGGAGCGGGGGACAGGGTTTAATTAAGTATTTT.

This clone was counted a single time. The V gene is TRBV28, the J gene TRBJ2-7, with D possibly being TRBD1 (6 bases). This CDR3 comprises 13 residues. From germline, CDR1 is MDHEN and CDR2 SYDVKM. V lost 7 bases and J lost 7, with 17 bases in between. CDR3 in amino acids: CASNRGTMWEQYF. For the CDR3, the DNA is TGTGCCAGCAATAGGGGGACCATGTGGGAGCAGTACTTC.

The gene calls are TRBV5-1 and TRBJ2-3; D uncertain. CDR1 and CDR2 from the germline V gene are SGHRS and YFSETQ. V was shortened by 1 base and J by 0 bases, with 9 bases between the two germline ends. The length of the CDR3 is 15 residues. Written as DNA, the CDR3 is TGCGCCAGCAGCTTGTGGCGGAAAAGCACAGATACGCAGTATTTT. This gives the protein CASSLWRKSTDTQYF.

The rearrangement joins TRBV28 to TRBJ2-1, with a weak D call TRBD2 (6 bases). Germline CDR1 and CDR2: MDHEN and SYDVKM. V lost 6 bases and J 8 bases, leaving 20 bases between the germline ends. CDR3 length: 15 residues. The CDR3 protein is CASRDTRGPGDEQFF. CDR3 DNA sequence: TGTGCCAGCAGAGACACTAGGGGCCCGGGGGATGAGCAGTTCTTC. Combining the CDR3 with reference TRBV28 and TRBJ2-1 gives the whole variable domain DVKVTQSSRYLVKRTGEKVFLECVQDMDHENMFWYRQDPGLGLRLIYFSYDVKMKEKGDIPEGYSVSREKKERFSLILESASTNQTSMYLCASRDTRGPGDEQFFGPGTRLTVL.

J is TRBJ1-2 and V is TRBV4-1; possible D gene TRBD1, 5 bases. This CDR3 is 14 amino acids long. The V end lost 0 bases, the J end lost 7 bases, and 12 bases lay between the germline ends. Germline assignment: CDR1 MGHRA and CDR2 YSYEKL. CDR3 nucleotide sequence: TGCGCCAGCAGCCAAGATACGGGGGGGTCTGGCTACACCTTC. Translating it yields CASSQDTGGSGYTF.

J is TRBJ2-3 and V is TRBV7-6; 9 nucleotides match TRBD2. The CDR3 is made up of 18 amino acids. Germline CDR1 is SGHVS and CDR2 is FNYEAQ. V gave up 1 base and J gave up 0 bases; unmatched junction bases: 8. This CDR3 is CASSLGAGGIISTDTQYF. The CDR3 DNA reads TGTGCCAGCAGCTTAGGAGCGGGAGGTATTATCAGCACAGATACGCAGTATTTT.

This clone was seen more than once but under ten times. This chain links TRBV9 with TRBJ2-7, with 9 positions matching TRBD1. J was trimmed by 5 bases and V by 0 bases; bases with no gene match: 3. Germline V CDR1 and CDR2: SGDLS, YYNGEE. The CDR3 has 14 amino acids. The CDR3 here is CASSVGWTGDEQYF. As DNA, the CDR3 is TGTGCCAGCAGCGTAGGCTGGACAGGGGACGAGCAGTACTTC. Combining the CDR3 with reference TRBV9 and TRBJ2-7 gives the whole variable domain DSGVTQTPKHLITATGQRVTLRCSPRSGDLSVYWYQQSLDQGLQFLIQYYNGEERAKGNILERFSAQQFPDLHSELNLSSLELGDSALYFCASSVGWTGDEQYFGPGTRLTVT.

The chain has TRBV5-8 and TRBJ1-1; 10 nucleotides line up with TRBD1. The CDR3 spans 15 residues. Germline V gene data show CDR1 as SGHTS and CDR2 as YDEGEE. The V and J ends lost 4 bases and 3 bases, in that order; junction bases with no gene match: 6. The CDR3 DNA sequence: TGTGCCAGCAGCCCCGACAGGGGGCGATACACTGAAGCTTTCTTT. Its translation is CASSPDRGRYTEAFF.

This chain joins TRBV9 and TRBJ2-1; the match to TRBD2 covers 11 bases. Trimming cost V 4 bases and J 7 bases; bases outside gene matches: 7. This CDR3 spans 15 amino acids. CDR1 SGDLS and CDR2 YYNGEE come from the germline V gene. The CDR3 is CASSLSGRADNEQFF. The CDR3 bases are TGTGCCAGCAGCCTTAGCGGGAGGGCGGATAATGAGCAGTTCTTC.

This rearrangement joins TRBV7-9 to TRBJ1-2; D is ambiguous. The CDR3 has 12 residues. Germline-derived CDR1 and CDR2 are SEHNR and FQNEAQ (reference sequence). V lost 5 bases to trimming and J lost 1 base, with 5 bases between them. CDR3 region: CASSTSNYGYTF. The CDR3 DNA reads as TGTGCCAGCAGCACCAGTAACTATGGCTACACCTTC.

This chain's CDR3 is CASSPGQATDTQYF. CDR3 in DNA: TGTGCCAGCAGTCCGGGACAGGCCACAGATACGCAGTATTTT. The chain joins TRBV6-4 to TRBJ2-3; 8 bases fit TRBD1. There are 14 residues in the CDR3. The germline CDR1 and CDR2 sequences are MRHNA and SNTAGT. V dropped 5 bases and J dropped 2; count of bases not matched to a gene: 3.

The chain carries TRBV12-5 and TRBJ2-1; a possible D gene is TRBD2 (5 bases). CDR3 length: 17 residues. Trimming stripped 5 bases from V and 0 bases from J, with 17 bases between. Germline loops: CDR1 LGHNT, CDR2 FRNRAP. CDR3 in DNA: TGTGCTAGTGGTGGTCTCACATCGGGGTACTCCTACAATGAGCAGTTCTTC. Amino acids: CASGGLTSGYSYNEQFF.

The chain uses TRBV7-9 and TRBJ1-2, with a possible D match to TRBD1 (5 bases). Germline V gives CDR1 SEHNR, CDR2 FQNEAQ (reference sequence). The V gene lost 5 bases and the J gene lost 4 bases, with 17 bases spanning the gap. The length of the CDR3 is 15 residues. The CDR3 loop is CASSHVTVPFYGYTF. In nucleotides, the CDR3 is TGTGCCAGCAGCCATGTGACAGTTCCGTTCTATGGCTACACCTTC. Complete variable domain (other parts from reference TRBV7-9 and TRBJ1-2): DTGVSQNPRHKITKRGQNVTFRCDPISEHNRLYWYRQTLGQGPEFLTYFQNEAQLEKSRLLSDRFSAERPKGSFSTLEIQRTEQGDSAMYLCASSHVTVPFYGYTFGSGTRLTVV.